This T cell receptor (beta chain) was retrieved from a study of human T cells and chemical hapten exposure. Study overall: DPC at 2% was the sensitizing agent, placed on approximately 2 cm by approximately 2 cm of upper inner arm skin.

Time point noted: pre-sensitization, week 0. Treatment indicated: therapeutic diphenylcyclopropenone sensitization with weekly scalp DPC. One entry per CDR3 protein, called by TCRdb with MiXCR from the RACE reads. The sample yields about 250,000 distinct CDR3 sequences, around 7.7% seen once. This clonotype was detected only a few times. A single base separates this from a much larger clone, so it may be a read error. Trimming took off 0 bases at V and 5 bases at J, with 4 bases between the two ends. The CDR3 spans 12 residues. Germline lookup yields CDR1 MNHEY and CDR2 SVGEGT. The clonotype originates from a man younger than 30 with alopecia areata. Some clones in this sample may be carry-over from other donors' samples. This chain connects TRBV6-2 or TRBV6-3 to TRBJ2-5; D not certain. Sample: whole blood, taken in connection with sensitization to the hapten diphenylcyclopropenone (DPC). Here the CDR3 reads CASSYSVETQYF. CDR3 nucleotides: TGTGCCAGCAGTTACTCGGTGGAGACCCAGTACTTC.